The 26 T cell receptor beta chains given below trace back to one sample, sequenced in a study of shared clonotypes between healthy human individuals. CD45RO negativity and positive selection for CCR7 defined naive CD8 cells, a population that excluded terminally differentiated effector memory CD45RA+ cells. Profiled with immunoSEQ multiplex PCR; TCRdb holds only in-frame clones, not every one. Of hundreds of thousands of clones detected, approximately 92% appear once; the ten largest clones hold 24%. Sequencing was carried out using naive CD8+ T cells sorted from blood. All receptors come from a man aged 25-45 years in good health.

Written as DNA, the CDR3 is TGTGCCAGCAGCTTAGGGCCGGGGGCGCGTGAGACCCAGTACTTC. This gives the protein CASSLGPGARETQYF. The chain couples TRBV7-2 to TRBJ2-5; the D call may be TRBD1 or TRBD2 (6 bases each). This CDR3 comprises 15 residues. Trimming shortened V by 1 base and J by 5 bases, and 14 bases separated the two germline ends. From germline, CDR1 is SGHTA and CDR2 FQGNSA.

The CDR3: CASRFLGMNTEAFF. CDR3 in DNA: TGTGCCAGCAGATTTCTGGGGATGAACACTGAAGCTTTCTTT. V gene TRBV27 combines with J gene TRBJ1-1; D is ambiguous. Trimming left V 6 bases short and J 0 bases short, with 11 bases between. This CDR3 region has 14 residues. Per germline, CDR1 MNHEY and CDR2 SMNVEV (reference sequence).

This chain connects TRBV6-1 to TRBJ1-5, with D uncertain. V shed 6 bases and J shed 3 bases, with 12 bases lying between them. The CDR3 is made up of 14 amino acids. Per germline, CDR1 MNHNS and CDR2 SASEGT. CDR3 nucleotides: TGTGCCAGCAGGCGCCTCGACCCCAATCAGCCCCAGCATTTT. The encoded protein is CASRRLDPNQPQHF.

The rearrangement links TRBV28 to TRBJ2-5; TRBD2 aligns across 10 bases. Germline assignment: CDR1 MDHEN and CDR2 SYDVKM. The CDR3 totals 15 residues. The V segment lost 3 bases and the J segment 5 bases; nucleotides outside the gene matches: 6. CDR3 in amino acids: CASSFLAGDRETQYF. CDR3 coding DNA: TGTGCCAGCAGTTTTCTAGCGGGAGATCGTGAGACCCAGTACTTC.

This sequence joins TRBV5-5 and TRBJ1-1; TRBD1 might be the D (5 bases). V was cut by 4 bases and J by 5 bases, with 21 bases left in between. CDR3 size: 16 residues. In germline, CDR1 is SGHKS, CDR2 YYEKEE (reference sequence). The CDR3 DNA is TGTGCCAGCAGCGTAGAACAGGCCGTGGGTTGGACTGAAGCTTTCTTT. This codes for CASSVEQAVGWTEAFF. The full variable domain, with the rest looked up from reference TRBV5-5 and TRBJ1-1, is DAGVTQSPTHLIKTRGQQVTLRCSPISGHKSVSWYQQVLGQGPQFIFQYYEKEERGRGNFPDRFSARQFPNYSSELNVNALLLGDSALYLCASSVEQAVGWTEAFFGQGTRLTVV.

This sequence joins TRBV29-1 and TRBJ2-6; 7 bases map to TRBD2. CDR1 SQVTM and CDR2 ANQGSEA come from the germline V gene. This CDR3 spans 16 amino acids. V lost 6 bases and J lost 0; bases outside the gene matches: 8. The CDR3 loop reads CSVELAPSSGANVLTF. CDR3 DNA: TGCAGCGTCGAACTAGCGCCCTCCTCTGGGGCCAACGTCCTGACTTTC.

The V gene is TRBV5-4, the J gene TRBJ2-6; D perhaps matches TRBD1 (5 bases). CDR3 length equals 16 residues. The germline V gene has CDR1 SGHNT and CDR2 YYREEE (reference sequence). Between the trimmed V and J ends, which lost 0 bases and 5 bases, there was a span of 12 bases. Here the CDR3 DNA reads TGTGCCAGCAGCTTGGGTGGGGCGGCAAGGGCCAACGTCCTGACTTTC. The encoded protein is CASSLGGAARANVLTF.

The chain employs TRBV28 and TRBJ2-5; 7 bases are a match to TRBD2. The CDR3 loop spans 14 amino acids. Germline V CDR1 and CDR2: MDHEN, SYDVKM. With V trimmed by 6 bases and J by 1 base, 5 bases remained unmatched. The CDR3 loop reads CASSTSSGQETQYF. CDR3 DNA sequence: TGTGCCAGCAGCACCTCTAGCGGCCAAGAGACCCAGTACTTC.

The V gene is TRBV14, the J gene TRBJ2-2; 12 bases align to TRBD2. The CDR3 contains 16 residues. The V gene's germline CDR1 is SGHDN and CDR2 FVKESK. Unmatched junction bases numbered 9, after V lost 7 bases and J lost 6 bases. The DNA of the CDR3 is TGTGCCAGCAAAAACGGACTAGCGGGATTTGCCGGGGAGCTGTTTTTT. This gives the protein CASKNGLAGFAGELFF.

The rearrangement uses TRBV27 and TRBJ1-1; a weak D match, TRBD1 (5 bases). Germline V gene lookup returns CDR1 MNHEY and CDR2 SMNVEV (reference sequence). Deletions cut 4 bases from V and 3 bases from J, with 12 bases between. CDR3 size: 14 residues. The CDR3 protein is CASSSLRGDTEAFF. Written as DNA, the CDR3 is TGTGCCAGCAGTTCCCTCCGAGGGGACACTGAAGCTTTCTTT.

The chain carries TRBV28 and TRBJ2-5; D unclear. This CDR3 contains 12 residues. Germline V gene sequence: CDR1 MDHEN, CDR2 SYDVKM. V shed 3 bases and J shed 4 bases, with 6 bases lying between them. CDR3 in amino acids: CASSFDPETQYF. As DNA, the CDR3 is TGTGCCAGCAGTTTCGACCCAGAGACCCAGTACTTC.

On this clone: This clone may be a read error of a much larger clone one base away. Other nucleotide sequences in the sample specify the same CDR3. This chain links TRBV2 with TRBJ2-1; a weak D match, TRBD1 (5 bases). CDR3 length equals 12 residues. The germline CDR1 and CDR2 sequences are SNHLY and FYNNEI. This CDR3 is CASSAQTEEQFF. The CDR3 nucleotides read TGCGCCAGCAGTGCACAGACAGAAGAGCAGTTCTTC.

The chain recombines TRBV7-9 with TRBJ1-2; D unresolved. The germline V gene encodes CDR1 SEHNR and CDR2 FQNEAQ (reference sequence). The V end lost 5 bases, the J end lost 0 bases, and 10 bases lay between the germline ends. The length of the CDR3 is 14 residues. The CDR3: CASSPGEANYGYTF. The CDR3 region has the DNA TGTGCCAGCAGCCCCGGGGAAGCTAACTATGGCTACACCTTC.

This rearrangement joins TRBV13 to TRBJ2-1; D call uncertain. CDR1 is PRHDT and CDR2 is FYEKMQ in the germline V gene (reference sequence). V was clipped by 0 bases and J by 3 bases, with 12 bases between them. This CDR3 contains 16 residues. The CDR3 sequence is CASSLGTVASYNEQFF. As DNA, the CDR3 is TGTGCCAGCAGCTTAGGGACTGTCGCAAGCTACAATGAGCAGTTCTTC. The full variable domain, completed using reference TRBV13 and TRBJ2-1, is AAGVIQSPRHLIKEKRETATLKCYPIPRHDTVYWYQQGPGQDPQFLISFYEKMQSDKGSIPDRFSAQQFSDYHSELNMSSLELGDSALYFCASSLGTVASYNEQFFGPGTRLTVL.

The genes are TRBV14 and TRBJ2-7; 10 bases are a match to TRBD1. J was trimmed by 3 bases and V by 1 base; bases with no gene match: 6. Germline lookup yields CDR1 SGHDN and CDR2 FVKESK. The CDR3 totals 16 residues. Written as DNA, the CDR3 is TGTGCCAGCAGCCAAGTGGGGACAGGGGTCATCTACGAGCAGTACTTC. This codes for CASSQVGTGVIYEQYF.

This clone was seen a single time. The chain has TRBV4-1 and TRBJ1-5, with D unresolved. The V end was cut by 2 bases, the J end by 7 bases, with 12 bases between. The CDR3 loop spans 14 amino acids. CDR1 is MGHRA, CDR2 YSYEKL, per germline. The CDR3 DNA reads TGCGCCAGCAGCCAAAGGGATTTGGAGCAGCCCCAGCATTTT. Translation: CASSQRDLEQPQHF.

The CDR3 loop is CASSHDADSYEQYF. CDR3 DNA: TGCGCCAGCAGCCACGATGCGGACTCCTACGAGCAGTACTTC. The chain uses TRBV4-1 and TRBJ2-7; D call uncertain. Germline CDR1 MGHRA, CDR2 YSYEKL. The V gene lost 3 bases and the J gene lost 0 bases, with 9 bases spanning the gap. The CDR3 sequence is 14 residues long.

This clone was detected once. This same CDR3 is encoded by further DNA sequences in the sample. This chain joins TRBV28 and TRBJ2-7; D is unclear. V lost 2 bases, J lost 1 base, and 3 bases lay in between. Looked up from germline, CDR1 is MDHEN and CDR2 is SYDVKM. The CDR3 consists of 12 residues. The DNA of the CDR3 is TGTGCCAGCAGTTTACTGTCCTACGAGCAGTACTTC. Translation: CASSLLSYEQYF.

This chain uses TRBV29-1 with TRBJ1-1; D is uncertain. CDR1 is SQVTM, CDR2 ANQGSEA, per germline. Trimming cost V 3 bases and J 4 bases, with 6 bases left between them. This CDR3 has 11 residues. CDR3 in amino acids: CSVDWGTEAFF. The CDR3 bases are TGCAGCGTTGACTGGGGCACTGAAGCTTTCTTT.

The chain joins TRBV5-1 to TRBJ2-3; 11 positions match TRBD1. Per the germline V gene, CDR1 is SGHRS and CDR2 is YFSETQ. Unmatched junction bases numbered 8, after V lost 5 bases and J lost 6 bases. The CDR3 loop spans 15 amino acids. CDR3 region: CASRGTGGSFDTQYF. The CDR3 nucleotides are TGCGCCAGCAGAGGGACAGGGGGGAGCTTTGATACGCAGTATTTT.

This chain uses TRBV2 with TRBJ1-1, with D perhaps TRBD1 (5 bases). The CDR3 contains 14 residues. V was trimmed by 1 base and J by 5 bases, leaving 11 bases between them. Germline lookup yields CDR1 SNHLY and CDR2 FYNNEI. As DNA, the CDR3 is TGTGCCAGCAGTGAAGTGGACACGGGGACTGAAGCTTTCTTT. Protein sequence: CASSEVDTGTEAFF.

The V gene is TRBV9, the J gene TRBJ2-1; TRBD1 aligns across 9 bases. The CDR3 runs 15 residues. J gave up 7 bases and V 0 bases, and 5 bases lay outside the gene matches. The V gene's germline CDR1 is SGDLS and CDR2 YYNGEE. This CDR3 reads CASSVATGGLNEQFF. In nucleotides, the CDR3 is TGTGCCAGCAGCGTAGCGACAGGGGGTTTGAATGAGCAGTTCTTC.

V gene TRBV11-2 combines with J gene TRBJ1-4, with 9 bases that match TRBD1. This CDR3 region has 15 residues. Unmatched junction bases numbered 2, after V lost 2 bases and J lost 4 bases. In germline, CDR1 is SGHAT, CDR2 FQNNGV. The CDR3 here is CASSLRDRDNEKLFF. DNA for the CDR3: TGTGCCAGCAGCTTAAGGGACAGGGATAATGAAAAACTGTTTTTT.

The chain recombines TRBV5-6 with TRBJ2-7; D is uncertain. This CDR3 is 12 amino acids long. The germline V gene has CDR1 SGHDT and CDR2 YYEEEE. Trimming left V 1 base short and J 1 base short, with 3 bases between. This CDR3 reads CASSLISYEQYF. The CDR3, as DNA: TGTGCCAGCAGCTTGATTTCCTACGAGCAGTACTTC.

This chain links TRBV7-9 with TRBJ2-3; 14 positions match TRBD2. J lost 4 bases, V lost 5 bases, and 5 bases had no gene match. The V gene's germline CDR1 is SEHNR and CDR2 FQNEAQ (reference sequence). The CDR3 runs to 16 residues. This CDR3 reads CASSPPGLAGADTQYF. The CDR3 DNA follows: TGTGCCAGCAGCCCTCCGGGACTAGCGGGAGCAGATACGCAGTATTTT.

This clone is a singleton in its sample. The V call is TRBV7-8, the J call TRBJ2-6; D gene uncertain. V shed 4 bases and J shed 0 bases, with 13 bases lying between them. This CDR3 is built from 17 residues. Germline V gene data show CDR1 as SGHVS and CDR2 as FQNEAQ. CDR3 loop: CASSSSLRTSGANVLTF. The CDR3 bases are TGTGCCAGCAGCTCCAGCTTACGGACCTCTGGGGCCAACGTCCTGACTTTC. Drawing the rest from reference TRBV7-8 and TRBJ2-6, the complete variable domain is GAGVSQSPRYKVAKRGQDVALRCDPISGHVSLFWYQQALGQGPEFLTYFQNEAQLDKSGLPSDRFFAERPEGSVSTLKIQRTQQEDSAVYLCASSSSLRTSGANVLTFGAGSRLTVL.